The 10 T cell receptor beta chains listed next were all sequenced from one sample in a study of T cell clones after liver transplantation. TCRdb keeps only in-frame clones here, not all; method: immunoSEQ multiplex PCR. The data contain 65,000 to 80,000 clones, over 80% of them singletons. The sample in question was CD4+ T cells from blood, obtained at the 22-month timepoint. The source of these receptors is a human patient who received a liver transplant. Some of the T cells might come from the graft donor.

This clone was recorded a few times. Its ends do not fully match the called genes, so a read error is possible. The CDR3 sequence: CASSQAGQGNYGYTF. CDR3 DNA sequence: TGTGCCAGCAGTCAAGCGGGACAGGGGAACTATGGCTACACCTTC. V and J are TRBV2 and TRBJ1-2; the match to TRBD1 covers 10 bases. There are 15 residues in the CDR3. Germline CDR1 is SNHLY and CDR2 is FYNNEI.

J is TRBJ2-1 and V is TRBV2; D not resolved. V lost 5 bases and J 0 bases, leaving 11 bases between the germline ends. Germline loops: CDR1 SNHLY, CDR2 FYNNEI. CDR3 size: 15 residues. CDR3 in amino acids: CASSQSLLSYNEQFF. CDR3 coding DNA: TGTGCCAGCAGTCAATCCCTCCTCTCCTACAATGAGCAGTTCTTC.

The DNA of the CDR3 is TGTGCCAGCAGCCAATTTTCTGACACTGGAAACACCATATATTTT. It codes for CASSQFSDTGNTIYF. This chain joins TRBV16 and TRBJ1-3; D is unresolved. CDR1 and CDR2 from the germline V gene are KGHSY and FQNENV. CDR3 length equals 15 residues. The V gene lost 1 base and the J gene lost 2 bases, with 9 bases spanning the gap.

CDR3 sequence: CASSATGRSNNEQFF. CDR3 coding DNA: TGTGCCAGCAGTGCAACGGGGAGGTCCAACAATGAGCAGTTCTTC. This sequence joins TRBV6-5 and TRBJ2-1, with a weak D call TRBD2 (6 bases). In germline, CDR1 is MNHEY, CDR2 SVGAGI. The CDR3 is 15 residues long. Trimming pared 5 bases from V and 5 bases from J, leaving 16 bases between.

This clone has only a few counts. The chain employs TRBV4-3 and TRBJ2-7, with 7 bases matching TRBD2. Germline CDR1 is LGHNA and CDR2 is YSLEER. Germline trimming cut 0 bases from V and 3 bases from J; bases unmatched to any gene: 8. The CDR3 has 16 residues. CDR3 sequence: CASSQEASSGDYEQYF. Here the CDR3 DNA reads TGCGCCAGCAGCCAAGAAGCATCGAGCGGGGACTACGAGCAGTACTTC.

The gene calls are TRBV7-3 and TRBJ2-2; 8 nucleotides line up with TRBD2. The CDR3 sequence is 18 residues long. The germline CDR1 and CDR2 sequences are SGHTA and FQGTGA. V lost 1 base and J lost 6; bases outside the gene matches: 13. The CDR3 sequence is CASSLNGGRPTTPGELFF. Written as DNA, the CDR3 is TGTGCCAGCAGCTTAAATGGCGGGAGGCCCACCACACCCGGGGAGCTGTTTTTT.

This clone was counted a few times. An end of the junction differs from the germline gene, which may be a read error. This rearrangement joins TRBV7-7 to TRBJ2-1; the match to TRBD1 covers 9 bases. Germline-derived CDR1 and CDR2 are SSHAT and FNYEAQ (reference sequence). This CDR3 region has 14 residues. The CDR3 sequence: CASSLQGAQNEQFF. The CDR3 DNA reads TGTGCTAGCAGCTTACAGGGGGCGCAAAATGAGCAGTTCTTC.

V usage is TRBV7-9 and J usage is TRBJ1-5; maybe TRBD1 (6 bases). Trimming cost V 5 bases and J 2 bases, with 13 bases left between them. Germline V gives CDR1 SEHNR, CDR2 FQNEAQ (reference sequence). The CDR3 loop spans 15 amino acids. Written as DNA, the CDR3 is TGTGCCAGCAGCCTCAGGGGTGGGCGCAATCAGCCCCAGCATTTT. Translation: CASSLRGGRNQPQHF.

The CDR3 loop reads CASGAGGRTDTQYF. CDR3 DNA sequence: TGTGCCAGCGGGGCGGGGGGGAGAACAGATACGCAGTATTTT. The chain links TRBV2 to TRBJ2-3; 9 nucleotides align to TRBD2. J was trimmed by 3 bases and V by 8 bases; bases with no gene match: 6. This CDR3 contains 14 residues. Germline V CDR1 and CDR2: SNHLY, FYNNEI.

This clone was seen a few times. The chain has TRBV19 and TRBJ1-2; 9 nucleotides align to TRBD1. Germline CDR1 reads LNHDA; CDR2 reads SQIVND (reference sequence). V dropped 9 bases and J dropped 7; count of bases not matched to a gene: 6. This CDR3 contains 12 residues. Written as DNA, the CDR3 is TGTGCCAGCCAACAGGGGGCGGGTGGCTACACCTTC. It encodes CASQQGAGGYTF.